These 28 T cell receptor beta chains originate from one sample sequenced in a study of blood T cell repertoires in COVID-19. Measured with immunoSEQ multiplex PCR; TCRdb has only the in-frame clones, and not every one. Among about 64,000 clones listed, roughly two thirds were seen once. Sequenced: PBMCs or T cells enriched from blood (not recorded which). The receptors here all came from a woman aged 55-75 years who had been exposed to COVID-19.

This clone was seen only a few times. The rearrangement links TRBV28 to TRBJ1-4, with D hard to call. The CDR3 has 14 residues. Looked up from germline, CDR1 is MDHEN and CDR2 is SYDVKM. Deletions cut 5 bases from V and 2 bases from J, with 9 bases between. The CDR3, as DNA: TGTGCCAGCAGTGGGCCGGCGACTAATGAAAAACTGTTTTTT. The encoded protein is CASSGPATNEKLFF.

The chain carries TRBV29-1 and TRBJ2-3; possibly TRBD1 for D (6 bases). Germline V gene data show CDR1 as SQVTM and CDR2 as ANQGSEA. There are 14 residues in the CDR3. The V gene lost 7 bases and the J gene lost 1 base, with 15 bases spanning the gap. Here the CDR3 DNA reads TGCAGCGCTACTAAACAGGGAGGCACAGATACGCAGTATTTT. Protein sequence: CSATKQGGTDTQYF.

The chain employs TRBV27 and TRBJ2-3, with a weak D call TRBD1 (5 bases). The germline V gene has CDR1 MNHEY and CDR2 SMNVEV (reference sequence). The CDR3 is made up of 14 amino acids. V was clipped by 5 bases and J by 5 bases, with 14 bases between them. CDR3 in DNA: TGTGCCAGCAGTCCCCCAGGGTGGGTAGATACGCAGTATTTT. It is translated as CASSPPGWVDTQYF.

The chain has TRBV24-1 and TRBJ2-2, with a possible D match to TRBD2 (5 bases). Germline CDR1 KGHDR, CDR2 SFDVKD. Deletions cut 6 bases from V and 0 bases from J, with 10 bases between. The CDR3 totals 15 residues. Written as DNA, the CDR3 is TGTGCCACCAGTTCCGGCGGGCCGAACACCGGGGAGCTGTTTTTT. Translation gives CATSSGGPNTGELFF.

This clone was detected many times. The CDR3 region has the DNA TGTGCCAGCACAGTCACCTCCTATCAGCCCCAGCATTTT. This translates into CASTVTSYQPQHF. This chain joins TRBV2 and TRBJ1-5, with D hard to call. With 7 bases removed from V and 5 bases from J, the gap between germline ends came to 12 bases. The V gene's germline CDR1 is SNHLY and CDR2 FYNNEI. The CDR3 has 13 residues. The variable domain in full, completed from reference TRBV2 and TRBJ1-5, reads EPEVTQTPSHQVTQMGQEVILRCVPISNHLYFYWYRQILGQKVEFLVSFYNNEISEKSEIFDDQFSVERPDGSNFTLKIRSTKLEDSAMYFCASTVTSYQPQHFGDGTRLSIL.

This clone has just a few counts. The J gene is TRBJ1-5, the V gene TRBV30; D gene unclear. The V gene's germline CDR1 is GTSNPN and CDR2 SVGIG (reference sequence). Trimming cost V 2 bases and J 0 bases, with 14 bases left between them. The CDR3 spans 16 residues. In DNA form, the CDR3 reads TGTGCCTGGAGTCCCCTCGGGTCTTATAGCAATCAGCCCCAGCATTTT. Translation: CAWSPLGSYSNQPQHF.

The chain's CDR3 is CAWSVGRNGNTIYF. The CDR3 DNA sequence: TGTGCCTGGAGTGTCGGCAGGAATGGAAACACCATATATTTT. The chain couples TRBV30 to TRBJ1-3; D is uncertain. The CDR3 runs to 14 residues. The V gene's germline CDR1 is GTSNPN and CDR2 SVGIG (reference sequence). V gave up 0 bases and J gave up 3 bases, with 9 bases separating them.

The chain couples TRBV7-9 to TRBJ2-5, with TRBD1 matching 8 bases. Looked up from germline, CDR1 is SEHNR and CDR2 is FQNEAQ (reference sequence). This CDR3 comprises 17 residues. The ends lost 1 base at V and 2 bases at J; junction bases unmatched: 9. This CDR3 reads CASSLEGRTGQQETQYF. CDR3 sequence (DNA): TGTGCCAGCAGCTTAGAAGGGCGGACAGGGCAGCAAGAGACCCAGTACTTC. Using reference TRBV7-9 and TRBJ2-5 for the parts outside the CDR3, the full variable domain is DTGVSQNPRHKITKRGQNVTFRCDPISEHNRLYWYRQTLGQGPEFLTYFQNEAQLEKSRLLSDRFSAERPKGSFSTLEIQRTEQGDSAMYLCASSLEGRTGQQETQYFGPGTRLLVL.

The chain recombines TRBV28 with TRBJ2-7; D may be TRBD2 (6 bases). Trimming shortened V by 10 bases and J by 2 bases, and 12 bases separated the two germline ends. The CDR3 has 12 amino acids. In germline, CDR1 is MDHEN, CDR2 SYDVKM. CDR3 sequence reads: CATGTPPYEQYF. CDR3 nucleotides: TGTGCCACGGGGACTCCCCCCTACGAGCAGTACTTC.

The chain's CDR3 is CASSFGGAGYTF. CDR3 nucleotides: TGTGCCAGCAGTTTTGGGGGGGCTGGCTACACCTTC. The chain couples TRBV28 to TRBJ1-2, with D possibly being TRBD1 (6 bases). The CDR3 contains 12 residues. CDR1 MDHEN and CDR2 SYDVKM come from the germline V gene. Trimming removed 3 bases from V and 7 bases from J, with 9 bases in between.

This clone was counted a few times. V gene TRBV28 combines with J gene TRBJ2-7; a possible D gene is TRBD2 (6 bases). The CDR3 is 15 amino acids. Germline CDR1 and CDR2: MDHEN and SYDVKM. Trimming stripped 5 bases from V and 1 base from J, with 15 bases between. The CDR3 loop is CASSPGVAESYEQYF. CDR3 DNA: TGTGCCAGCAGTCCGGGGGTAGCGGAGTCCTACGAGCAGTACTTC.

V and J are TRBV10-3 and TRBJ2-2; 9 nucleotides align to TRBD2. V trimming: 10 bases; J trimming: 6 bases; junction bases outside the gene matches: 9. Looked up from germline, CDR1 is ENHRY and CDR2 is SYGVKD. This CDR3 region has 14 residues. CDR3 protein: CATVAGAGSGELFF. CDR3 in DNA: TGTGCCACCGTAGCGGGGGCTGGTTCCGGGGAGCTGTTTTTT.

The genes are TRBV24-1 and TRBJ2-1; the D gene is possibly TRBD1 (5 bases). Germline assignment: CDR1 KGHDR and CDR2 SFDVKD. The CDR3 contains 14 residues. Trimming took off 4 bases at V and 3 bases at J, with 9 bases between the two ends. The CDR3 reads CATSDADSYNEQFF. In DNA form, the CDR3 reads TGTGCCACCAGTGACGCCGACAGCTACAATGAGCAGTTCTTC.

This chain connects TRBV6-5 to TRBJ2-7, with TRBD2 matching over 8 bases. The CDR3 is made up of 15 amino acids. Trimming cost V 8 bases and J 0 bases; bases outside gene matches: 9. CDR1 and CDR2 (germline): MNHEY, SVGAGI. CDR3 protein: CASRREGHSSYEQYF. The CDR3 region has the DNA TGTGCCAGCCGCCGGGAGGGACATAGCTCCTACGAGCAGTACTTC.

This clone was counted a few times. The CDR3 reads CASSPRGGPDTEAFF. CDR3 coding DNA: TGTGCCAGCTCACCACGGGGAGGTCCGGACACTGAAGCTTTCTTT. The chain joins TRBV18 to TRBJ1-1; D is ambiguous. The V end lost 1 base, the J end lost 3 bases, and 12 bases lay between the germline ends. CDR1 is KGHSH, CDR2 LQKENI, per germline. There are 15 residues in the CDR3.

Only one count was recorded for this clone. The chain couples TRBV27 to TRBJ1-2; 8 bases match TRBD1. Trimming at V came to 6 bases and at J to 3 bases, leaving 3 bases not matched to a gene. Germline V CDR1 and CDR2: MNHEY, SMNVEV (reference sequence). This CDR3 contains 13 residues. The CDR3 loop is CASRTGGHYGYTF. CDR3 DNA: TGTGCCAGCAGAACAGGGGGTCACTATGGCTACACCTTC.

This sequence joins TRBV30 and TRBJ1-3, with 7 nucleotides matching TRBD1. Germline V gene sequence: CDR1 GTSNPN, CDR2 SVGIG (reference sequence). The CDR3 covers 14 residues. With V trimmed by 5 bases and J by 3 bases, 7 bases remained unmatched. As DNA, the CDR3 is TGTGCCTGGGGAGAGGGGGCGCTTGGAAACACCATATATTTT. Protein: CAWGEGALGNTIYF.

J is TRBJ1-2 and V is TRBV6-1; unclear D gene. Trimming cost V 0 bases and J 3 bases, with 11 bases left between them. Germline V gene lookup returns CDR1 MNHNS and CDR2 SASEGT. CDR3 length equals 15 residues. Here the CDR3 DNA reads TGTGCCAGCAGTGAAGCAGATTACACCGACTATGGCTACACCTTC. Translation gives CASSEADYTDYGYTF.

The chain links TRBV4-1 to TRBJ1-1; no firm D call. In germline, CDR1 is MGHRA, CDR2 YSYEKL. There are 15 residues in the CDR3. V lost 4 bases and J 0 bases, leaving 12 bases between the germline ends. CDR3 nucleotides: TGCGCCAGCAGCCGACCAGACTCCCTGAACACTGAAGCTTTCTTT. Translating gives CASSRPDSLNTEAFF.

This clone has just one count. This sequence joins TRBV3-1 (or the pseudogene TRBV3-2) and TRBJ1-2; perhaps TRBD1 as D (5 bases). Germline loops: CDR1 LGHDT, CDR2 YNNKEL (reference sequence). This CDR3 spans 14 amino acids. V was shortened by 1 base and J by 4 bases, with 10 bases between the two germline ends. The CDR3 region is CASSQGQGGYGYTF. Written as DNA, the CDR3 is TGTGCCAGCAGCCAAGGTCAGGGCGGCTATGGCTACACCTTC.

CDR3 residues: CASSVRYEAFF. CDR3 in DNA: TGTGCCAGCAGTGTCCGGTATGAAGCTTTCTTT. V and J are TRBV2 and TRBJ1-1; no firm D call. The CDR3 consists of 11 residues. The germline V gene encodes CDR1 SNHLY and CDR2 FYNNEI. V was pared by 4 bases and J by 7 bases, with 7 bases between.

This clone was counted only a few times. In DNA, the CDR3 is TGTGCCAGCAGCCCCTTTGGGGGAGGGACCCAAGAGACCCAGTACTTC. Its translation is CASSPFGGGTQETQYF. The V and J genes are TRBV11-2 and TRBJ2-5; TRBD2 matches at 7 bases. The germline CDR1 and CDR2 sequences are SGHAT and FQNNGV. J was trimmed by 1 base and V by 5 bases; bases with no gene match: 10. CDR3 length: 16 amino acids.

V gene TRBV15 combines with J gene TRBJ1-3; 7 bases match TRBD1. Trimming cost V 0 bases and J 2 bases; bases outside gene matches: 4. CDR3 length equals 16 residues. Per germline, CDR1 LNHNV and CDR2 YYDKDF (reference sequence). The CDR3 coding sequence is TGTGCCACCAGCAGAGATCGGCAGGGGGCTGGAAACACCATATATTTT. It is translated as CATSRDRQGAGNTIYF.

The chain recombines TRBV12-3 or TRBV12-4 with TRBJ1-2, with D uncertain. The CDR3 spans 12 residues. With 3 bases removed from V and 8 bases from J, the gap between germline ends came to 10 bases. The CDR3 DNA reads TGTGCCAGCAGTTTCTCCTCGGGAGGCTACACCTTC. Translation: CASSFSSGGYTF.

The V gene is TRBV28, the J gene TRBJ2-1; 7 nucleotides line up with TRBD2. V was pared by 4 bases and J by 8 bases, with 8 bases of the junction left unmatched. This CDR3 is 14 amino acids long. Germline V lookup: CDR1 MDHEN, CDR2 SYDVKM. The CDR3 here is CASSWVGGPYEQFF. The CDR3 DNA reads as TGTGCCAGCAGTTGGGTGGGAGGGCCTTATGAGCAGTTCTTC.

The gene calls are TRBV28 and TRBJ1-5; no clear D gene. CDR1 MDHEN and CDR2 SYDVKM come from the germline V gene. This CDR3 spans 13 amino acids. The V gene lost 3 bases and the J gene lost 4 bases, with 7 bases spanning the gap. The chain's CDR3 is CASSLTGNQPQHF. CDR3 DNA: TGTGCCAGCAGTTTGACCGGGAATCAGCCCCAGCATTTT.

Ten or more counts support this clone. V gene TRBV19 combines with J gene TRBJ2-3; D possibly corresponds to TRBD1 (6 bases). The length of the CDR3 is 13 residues. Germline CDR1 is LNHDA and CDR2 is SQIVND (reference sequence). Deletions cut 7 bases from V and 3 bases from J, with 11 bases between. The CDR3 sequence: CASMGRGTDTQYF. DNA for the CDR3: TGTGCCAGTATGGGCAGGGGTACAGATACGCAGTATTTT. Based on the CDR3 plus reference TRBV19 and TRBJ2-3, the full variable domain is DGGITQSPKYLFRKEGQNVTLSCEQNLNHDAMYWYRQDPGQGLRLIYYSQIVNDFQKGDIAEGYSVSREKKESFPLTVTSAQKNPTAFYLCASMGRGTDTQYFGPGTRLTVL.

The V gene is TRBV9, the J gene TRBJ2-7; 13 nucleotides agree with TRBD2. CDR3 length equals 19 residues. Trimming cost V 0 bases and J 2 bases; bases outside gene matches: 11. Germline assignment: CDR1 SGDLS and CDR2 YYNGEE. CDR3 nucleotides: TGTGCCAGCAGCGTAGGGGAAGATTCCGGACTAGCGGGGGCCTACGAGCAGTACTTC. Translation gives CASSVGEDSGLAGAYEQYF.